The 29 T cell receptor beta chains in this list originate from one sample, sequenced in a study of post-analysis software for immune sequencing data. General observations from the study: There were five TRBV segments more frequent in patients than controls, and TRBV5-6, TRBV5-1 and TRBV20-1 were among them.

Incorporated into the TCR beta cDNA libraries were unique molecular identifiers, which served to reduce PCR and sequencing biases. TCRdb analysed the PCR reads with MiXCR anew, one entry per CDR3 protein. The data contain around 440,000 distinct CDR3 sequences, around 40% of them seen just once; the ten biggest clones take up around 10%. No cognate antigen is known for these TCRs. The sequenced sample consisted of blood. Receptor source: a girl between 5 and 17 years old with multiple sclerosis.

With regard to this clonotype: It may be a read error: a sequence one base away is much more abundant. V gene TRBV6-5 combines with J gene TRBJ2-7, with a possible D match to TRBD1 (6 bases). The V gene's germline CDR1 is MNHEY and CDR2 SVGAGI. There are 13 residues in the CDR3. Trimming removed 0 bases from V and 7 bases from J, with 10 bases in between. The CDR3 coding sequence is TGTGCCAGCAGTTACTCGCTGAGGGGGGAGCAGTACTTC. Its protein is CASSYSLRGEQYF.

This clonotype was recorded once. The chain is built from TRBV20-1 and TRBJ2-7; no clear D. CDR3 length: 14 residues. Trimming cost V 0 bases and J 2 bases, with 11 bases left between them. Per the germline V gene, CDR1 is DFQATT and CDR2 is SNEGSKA (reference sequence). As DNA, the CDR3 is TGCAGTGCTAGAGAGATCGCTGTAACCTACGAGCAGTACTTC. It translates to CSAREIAVTYEQYF.

The chain recombines TRBV7-9 with TRBJ2-6; no reliable D call. Per the germline V gene, CDR1 is SEHNR and CDR2 is FQNEAQ (reference sequence). The CDR3 totals 20 residues. V lost 1 base to trimming and J lost 0 bases, with 19 bases between them. In DNA form, the CDR3 reads TGTGCCAGCAGCTTAGATCCCCAGCTACGTCCAACCTCTGGGGCCAACGTCCTGACTTTC. This encodes CASSLDPQLRPTSGANVLTF.

The chain is built from TRBV15 and TRBJ1-5, with 8 bases identical to TRBD1. J lost 0 bases, V lost 6 bases, and 10 bases had no gene match. Germline loops: CDR1 LNHNV, CDR2 YYDKDF (reference sequence). The CDR3 sequence is 17 residues long. The CDR3 protein is CATSVTGTGHSNQPQHF. The CDR3 region has the DNA TGTGCCACCAGTGTAACGGGGACAGGACATAGCAATCAGCCCCAGCATTTT.

This clonotype was seen a handful of times. The rearrangement uses TRBV5-1 and TRBJ1-2, with D tentatively TRBD1 (5 bases). V was shortened by 1 base and J by 2 bases, with 15 bases between the two germline ends. The CDR3 is 16 amino acids. The germline gives CDR1 SGHRS, CDR2 YFSETQ. The CDR3 region is CASSLTLSGPNYGYTF. DNA for the CDR3: TGCGCCAGCAGCTTGACGCTGTCAGGGCCCAACTATGGCTACACCTTC.

The J gene is TRBJ2-6, the V gene TRBV14; no reliable D call. Germline V gives CDR1 SGHDN, CDR2 FVKESK. The ends were cut back, 0 bases at V and 2 bases at J, with 8 bases in the middle. The CDR3 runs to 16 residues. CDR3 in amino acids: CASSQDLGTGANVLTF. DNA of the CDR3: TGTGCCAGCAGCCAAGATCTAGGTACTGGGGCCAACGTCCTGACTTTC.

The J gene is TRBJ1-5, the V gene TRBV6-2 or TRBV6-3; D is undetermined. Per germline, CDR1 MNHEY and CDR2 SVGEGT. The CDR3 sequence is 15 residues long. Trimming shortened V by 6 bases and J by 4 bases, and 16 bases separated the two germline ends. Here the CDR3 reads CASREHRDGNQPQHF. DNA for the CDR3: TGTGCCAGCAGGGAACATCGGGATGGTAATCAGCCCCAGCATTTT.

This clonotype was detected once. The J gene is TRBJ2-5, the V gene TRBV7-2; 11 bases agree with TRBD2. The DNA end is a closer match to TRBJ2-4, so the J assignment may be wrong. The CDR3 length is 17 residues. The germline V gene encodes CDR1 SGHTA and CDR2 FQGNSA. The CDR3: CASSLAGLSGRGNIQYF. Written as DNA, the CDR3 is TGTGCCAGCAGCTTAGCCGGCCTTAGCGGGAGGGGGAACATTCAGTACTTC.

This clonotype was detected a few times. The J gene is TRBJ2-7, the V gene TRBV10-3, with a weak D call TRBD2 (7 bases). The assigned J gene may be wrong: the sequence end matches TRBJ2-5 better. This CDR3 is 16 amino acids long. Germline assignment: CDR1 ENHRY and CDR2 SYGVKD. Here the CDR3 reads CAISDSRGGGVETQYF. CDR3 DNA sequence: TGTGCCATCAGTGATTCAAGAGGAGGGGGGGTCGAGACCCAGTACTTC.

This chain links TRBV25-1 with TRBJ1-5; 12 bases align to TRBD1. Trimming removed 6 bases from V and 7 bases from J; junction bases left unmatched: 10. This CDR3 spans 16 amino acids. Germline loops: CDR1 MGHDK, CDR2 SYGVNS. CDR3 sequence: CASRARDRGRMQPQHF. In DNA form, the CDR3 reads TGTGCCAGCAGGGCCCGGGACAGGGGGCGTATGCAGCCCCAGCATTTT.

The table lists this clonotype with a few counts. The V call is TRBV5-1, the J call TRBJ2-5, with D perhaps matching TRBD1 or TRBD2 (6 bases each). Germline CDR1 SGHRS, CDR2 YFSETQ. The CDR3 runs to 15 residues. The germline V and J ends were trimmed by 4 bases and 10 bases, with 23 bases remaining between them. This CDR3 is CASSRGDIGTGGQYF. The CDR3 DNA reads as TGCGCCAGCAGCAGGGGGGACATCGGAACTGGGGGCCAGTACTTC.

This clonotype was detected a few times. The V gene is TRBV9, the J gene TRBJ2-1; 8 bases are a match to TRBD1. This CDR3 region has 15 residues. Germline CDR1 reads SGDLS; CDR2 reads YYNGEE. V shed 4 bases, J shed 1 base, and the junction held 4 bases outside the gene matches. CDR3 DNA: TGTGCCAGCAGCCAAGGACAGGGTTCCTACAATGAGCAGTTCTTC. It specifies CASSQGQGSYNEQFF.

V usage is TRBV20-1 and J usage is TRBJ1-4, with a weak D call TRBD1 (6 bases). In germline, CDR1 is DFQATT, CDR2 SNEGSKA (reference sequence). The V and J ends lost 0 bases and 0 bases respectively, with 8 bases between them. This CDR3 is built from 15 residues. CDR3 residues: CSAREGAATNEKLFF. CDR3 nucleotides: TGCAGTGCTAGAGAGGGGGCAGCAACTAATGAAAAACTGTTTTTT.

The chain couples TRBV29-1 to TRBJ2-7, with 10 positions matching TRBD2. Gene TRBJ2-4 matches the end of the DNA better, so the J call may be wrong. Germline V gene lookup returns CDR1 SQVTM and CDR2 ANQGSEA. This CDR3 contains 16 residues. In nucleotides, the CDR3 is TGCAGCGTTGAAGATCGGGGAGCGGGAGGGATAAACATTCAGTACTTC. Amino acids: CSVEDRGAGGINIQYF.

The V gene is TRBV7-2, the J gene TRBJ1-1; the D is unclear. The germline CDR1 and CDR2 sequences are SGHTA and FQGNSA. Deletions cut 0 bases from V and 7 bases from J, with 9 bases between. The CDR3 sequence is 13 residues long. CDR3: CASSLAVSNEAFF. The CDR3 bases are TGTGCCAGCAGCTTAGCAGTGAGTAATGAAGCTTTCTTT.

The chain uses TRBV28 and TRBJ2-3; D gene unclear. The V and J ends lost 4 bases and 1 base respectively, with 9 bases between them. This CDR3 comprises 14 residues. Germline V lookup: CDR1 MDHEN, CDR2 SYDVKM. Written as DNA, the CDR3 is TGTGCCAGCAGTTCTGCGGTAGGCACAGATACGCAGTATTTT. Its translation: CASSSAVGTDTQYF.

With respect to this clonotype: The junction does not match germline at one end; this may be a read error. The chain combines TRBV6-5 with TRBJ2-1, with 7 bases matching TRBD2. Per the germline V gene, CDR1 is MNHEY and CDR2 is SVGAGI. The CDR3 sequence is 15 residues long. In DNA, the CDR3 is TGTGCCAGCTGTTACGGGAGGTTGGGGCACAATGAGCAGTTCTTC. Protein sequence: CASCYGRLGHNEQFF.

The chain recombines TRBV10-3 with TRBJ1-1; 8 bases align to TRBD1. The CDR3 is 14 amino acids. Germline lookup yields CDR1 ENHRY and CDR2 SYGVKD. The junction had 6 bases not matched to a gene; V was cut back by 7 bases and J by 2 bases. The DNA of the CDR3 is TGTGCCATCATTCCGGACAGGGCCAACACTGAAGCTTTCTTT. Its translation: CAIIPDRANTEAFF.

This clonotype was counted a few times. This chain uses TRBV7-3 with TRBJ2-1; a possible D gene is TRBD1 (5 bases). The CDR3 is 15 residues long. CDR1 and CDR2 (germline): SGHTA, FQGTGA. Trimming left V 1 base short and J 2 bases short, with 9 bases between. The CDR3 loop is CASSLKGATYNEQFF. In DNA, the CDR3 is TGTGCCAGCAGCTTAAAAGGGGCAACCTACAATGAGCAGTTCTTC. Filled out from reference TRBV7-3 and TRBJ2-1, the complete variable domain reads GAGVSQTPSNKVTEKGKYVELRCDPISGHTALYWYRQSLGQGPEFLIYFQGTGAADDSGLPNDRFFAVRPEGSVSTLKIQRTERGDSAVYLCASSLKGATYNEQFFGPGTRLTVL.

The CDR3 loop is CASSEYGGQGGKQYF. Here the CDR3 DNA reads TGTGCCAGCAGTGAATATGGGGGACAGGGGGGAAAGCAGTACTTC. The gene calls are TRBV25-1 and TRBJ2-4; the match to TRBD1 covers 11 bases. Germline CDR1 MGHDK, CDR2 SYGVNS. The V and J ends lost 0 bases and 13 bases, in that order; junction bases with no gene match: 8. The length of the CDR3 is 15 residues.

The V call is TRBV18, the J call TRBJ1-1; TRBD1 is a possible D gene (5 bases). The CDR3 has 14 amino acids. The germline CDR1 and CDR2 sequences are KGHSH and LQKENI. Trimming took off 2 bases at V and 3 bases at J, with 10 bases between the two ends. The CDR3 loop is CASSPEGGDTEAFF. The CDR3 DNA follows: TGTGCCAGCTCACCAGAGGGAGGGGACACTGAAGCTTTCTTT.

The chain has TRBV5-1 and TRBJ1-3; the D is unclear. Germline CDR1 is SGHRS and CDR2 is YFSETQ. V lost 0 bases to trimming and J lost 6 bases, with 10 bases between them. The CDR3 loop spans 14 amino acids. In DNA form, the CDR3 reads TGCGCCAGCAGCTTGGGGGAAGGCCCAAACACCATATATTTT. Its protein is CASSLGEGPNTIYF.

The chain couples TRBV12-3 or TRBV12-4 to TRBJ2-1; tentative D call: TRBD1 (6 bases). Trimming pared 1 base from V and 10 bases from J, leaving 11 bases between. This CDR3 has 13 amino acids. This CDR3 is CASSLGDGGEQFF. The CDR3 DNA reads as TGTGCCAGCAGTTTAGGAGATGGGGGCGAGCAGTTCTTC.

The chain uses TRBV29-1 and TRBJ2-1; 9 nucleotides match TRBD2. V shed 4 bases and J 6 bases; nucleotides not matched to a gene: 7. Looked up from germline, CDR1 is SQVTM and CDR2 is ANQGSEA. The CDR3 extends over 14 amino acids. CDR3 in amino acids: CSVVSLAGINEQFF. CDR3 coding DNA: TGCAGCGTTGTTTCCCTAGCGGGAATCAATGAGCAGTTCTTC.

This chain links TRBV10-3 with TRBJ2-1; TRBD2 agrees at 11 bases. Germline V CDR1 and CDR2: ENHRY, SYGVKD. The CDR3 runs to 15 residues. Trimming cost V 4 bases and J 5 bases; bases outside gene matches: 4. DNA of the CDR3: TGTGCCATCAGTGTGACTAGCGGGGCAAACAATGAGCAGTTCTTC. This encodes CAISVTSGANNEQFF.

This sequence joins TRBV6-5 and TRBJ2-1; TRBD2 aligns across 10 bases. The end of the DNA is better explained by TRBJ2-7, so the J call may be wrong. This CDR3 contains 16 residues. Germline CDR1 MNHEY, CDR2 SVGAGI. The CDR3 protein is CASRDASGSSYNEQYF. CDR3 in DNA: TGTGCCAGCAGGGATGCTAGCGGGAGCTCCTACAATGAGCAGTACTTC.

V usage is TRBV4-3 and J usage is TRBJ2-3; 15 positions match TRBD2. CDR1 LGHNA and CDR2 YSLEER come from the germline V gene. This CDR3 has 16 amino acids. V shed 3 bases, J shed 6 bases, and the junction held 4 bases outside the gene matches. The CDR3 protein is CASSQGTSGRIDTQYF. The CDR3 nucleotides read TGCGCCAGCAGCCAGGGGACTAGCGGGAGGATTGATACGCAGTATTTT.

This chain connects TRBV7-9 to TRBJ2-3; no definite D call. Germline V gene lookup returns CDR1 SEHNR and CDR2 FQNEAQ (reference sequence). Trimming took off 5 bases at V and 2 bases at J, with 8 bases between the two ends. This CDR3 is built from 13 residues. CDR3 in amino acids: CASSKENTDTQYF. The DNA of the CDR3 is TGTGCCAGCAGCAAAGAGAACACAGATACGCAGTATTTT.

This clonotype came up a few times. The chain links TRBV2 to TRBJ2-3; 7 nucleotides line up with TRBD2. This CDR3 has 16 amino acids. V was clipped by 4 bases and J by 5 bases; unmatched bases: 12. Germline lookup yields CDR1 SNHLY and CDR2 FYNNEI. The CDR3: CASSVRAGEWRDTQYF. CDR3 sequence (DNA): TGTGCCAGCAGTGTTCGGGCGGGAGAGTGGAGAGATACGCAGTATTTT. Looking up the rest from reference TRBV2 and TRBJ2-3 gives the full variable domain: EPEVTQTPSHQVTQMGQEVILRCVPISNHLYFYWYRQILGQKVEFLVSFYNNEISEKSEIFDDQFSVERPDGSNFTLKIRSTKLEDSAMYFCASSVRAGEWRDTQYFGPGTRLTVL.